Shown below are 30 T cell receptor beta chains from a single sample sequenced in a study of neurological immune-mediated disorders. TCRdb processed the 5' RACE reads anew with MiXCR; each CDR3 protein has one entry. The sample has approximately 130,000 distinct CDR3 sequences; 3% to 3.5% are singletons. Material for sequencing was PBMCs. The receptor source for this set is a young woman with multiple sclerosis.

This clonotype has ten or more counts. V and J are TRBV7-2 and TRBJ2-4; D ambiguous. Between the trimmed V and J ends, which lost 6 bases and 3 bases, there was a span of 9 bases. Per the germline V gene, CDR1 is SGHTA and CDR2 is FQGNSA. The CDR3 runs 13 residues. The CDR3 bases are TGTGCCAGCAGTTCCGGTCACAAAAACATTCAGTACTTC. Translated, it gives CASSSGHKNIQYF. Based on the CDR3 plus reference TRBV7-2 and TRBJ2-4, the full variable domain is GAGVSQSPSNKVTEKGKDVELRCDPISGHTALYWYRQSLGQGLEFLIYFQGNSAPDKSGLPSDRFSAERTGGSVSTLTIQRTQQEDSAVYLCASSSGHKNIQYFGAGTRLSVL.

The chain has TRBV10-3 and TRBJ2-2; no firm D call. Trimming stripped 5 bases from V and 7 bases from J, with 8 bases between. Germline V gene lookup returns CDR1 ENHRY and CDR2 SYGVKD. This CDR3 spans 12 amino acids. The DNA of the CDR3 is TGTGCCATCAGTCCCACGGACGGGGAGCTGTTTTTT. As protein: CAISPTDGELFF.

This clonotype occurred a few times. The chain links TRBV6-5 to TRBJ1-1, with no clear D. There are 13 residues in the CDR3. Trimming removed 4 bases from V and 11 bases from J, with 17 bases in between. Germline V gives CDR1 MNHEY, CDR2 SVGAGI. The DNA for the CDR3 is TGTGCCAGCAGTTCCCTCGGGCCTAGCGATGCTTTCTTT. This codes for CASSSLGPSDAFF.

This clonotype has at least ten counts. The chain has TRBV27 and TRBJ1-1, with 7 bases identical to TRBD1. The CDR3 sequence is 16 residues long. V lost 4 bases, J lost 4 bases, and 12 bases stayed unmatched. CDR1 and CDR2 from the germline V gene are MNHEY and SMNVEV (reference sequence). DNA of the CDR3: TGTGCCAGCAGTTCCACAGGGGTTGGGTTGGTCACTGAAGCTTTCTTT. Translating it yields CASSSTGVGLVTEAFF.

This clonotype was seen at least ten times. At one end, the junction sequence differs from germline, possibly due to a read error. The gene calls are TRBV6-5 and TRBJ1-5; D uncertain. Germline CDR1 and CDR2: MNHEY and SVGAGI. This CDR3 is 15 amino acids long. The chain's CDR3 is CASSYSGASNQPQNF. The CDR3 nucleotides are TGTGCCAGCAGTTACTCGGGAGCCAGCAATCAGCCCCAGAATTTT.

At least ten counts were recorded for this clonotype. V usage is TRBV5-1 and J usage is TRBJ2-7; TRBD2 might be the D (6 bases). The germline CDR1 and CDR2 sequences are SGHRS and YFSETQ. V gave up 1 base and J gave up 6 bases, with 14 bases separating them. The CDR3 contains 14 residues. CDR3 region: CASSLNLAMGEQYF. As DNA, the CDR3 is TGCGCCAGCAGCTTGAATCTAGCGATGGGCGAGCAGTACTTC.

This clonotype was detected ten times or more. V gene TRBV6-1 combines with J gene TRBJ1-5; maybe TRBD1 (6 bases). Germline CDR1 reads MNHNS; CDR2 reads SASEGT. CDR3 size: 14 residues. Trimming shortened V by 10 bases and J by 0 bases, and 13 bases separated the two germline ends. The CDR3 DNA follows: TGTGCCACCGTACAGGGCCTTAGCAATCAGCCCCAGCATTTT. Its translation is CATVQGLSNQPQHF.

This clonotype has at least ten counts. The chain is built from TRBV2 and TRBJ1-2, with D possibly being TRBD1 (6 bases). There are 17 residues in the CDR3. Trimming cost V 6 bases and J 1 base, with 21 bases left between them. Germline V gene data show CDR1 as SNHLY and CDR2 as FYNNEI. The DNA of the CDR3 is TGTGCCAGCAGGGACAGCAGAATGCTCATAAATAACTATGGCTACACCTTC. Its translation is CASRDSRMLINNYGYTF.

This clonotype was detected ten times or more. This chain uses TRBV12-3 or TRBV12-4 with TRBJ2-1; no clear D. V lost 2 bases to trimming and J lost 7 bases, with 18 bases between them. CDR3 length: 16 residues. The CDR3 loop is CASSLQLLGRDNEQFF. As DNA, the CDR3 is TGTGCCAGCAGTTTACAGCTTCTAGGTCGAGATAATGAGCAGTTCTTC.

A note on this clonotype: A read error may explain this, as a much larger clone is one base away. The V call is TRBV20-1, the J call TRBJ2-7; D tentatively reads TRBD1 or TRBD2 (6 bases each). Trimming removed 5 bases at V and 3 bases at J, with 11 bases between. The germline CDR1 and CDR2 sequences are DFQATT and SNEGSKA (reference sequence). The CDR3 extends over 12 amino acids. The CDR3 is CSAGGPDYEQYF. In nucleotides, the CDR3 is TGCAGTGCTGGGGGGCCAGACTACGAGCAGTACTTC.

In its sample, this clonotype was seen many times. This rearrangement joins TRBV7-8 to TRBJ2-7; a weak D match, TRBD2 (6 bases). The length of the CDR3 is 14 residues. The V and J ends lost 1 base and 4 bases respectively, with 11 bases between them. Per germline, CDR1 SGHVS and CDR2 FQNEAQ. The CDR3 DNA follows: TGTGCCAGCAGCTTAGGGACTACCGGTTACGAGCAGTACTTC. It encodes CASSLGTTGYEQYF.

CDR3 amino acids: CATPPRETQYF. Here the CDR3 DNA reads TGCGCCACCCCCCCCCGAGAGACCCAGTACTTC. The chain has TRBV4-3 and TRBJ2-5; no reliable D call. In germline, CDR1 is LGHNA, CDR2 YSLEER. This CDR3 has 11 residues. Trimming pared 10 bases from V and 4 bases from J, leaving 10 bases between.

This clonotype was seen a handful of times. V gene TRBV6-5 combines with J gene TRBJ2-5, with 8 bases lining up with TRBD2. The CDR3 loop spans 17 amino acids. The ends lost 0 bases at V and 1 base at J; junction bases unmatched: 7. CDR1 is MNHEY, CDR2 SVGAGI, per germline. The CDR3 DNA follows: TGTGCCAGCAGTTACTCGCCGGGACTAGGCATCCAAGAGACCCAGTACTTC. The encoded protein is CASSYSPGLGIQETQYF.

This clonotype was observed at least ten times. This sequence joins TRBV7-2 and TRBJ1-5; D gene ambiguous. The CDR3 is made up of 13 amino acids. Trimming shortened V by 5 bases and J by 4 bases, and 9 bases separated the two germline ends. Germline lookup yields CDR1 SGHTA and CDR2 FQGNSA. For the CDR3, the DNA is TGTGCCAGCAGCCAGTCACGGAATCAGCCCCAGCATTTT. Amino acids: CASSQSRNQPQHF.

Many counts were recorded for this clonotype. The J gene is TRBJ2-2, the V gene TRBV29-1; D is undetermined. The V gene's germline CDR1 is SQVTM and CDR2 ANQGSEA. The V gene lost 3 bases and the J gene lost 4 bases, with 15 bases spanning the gap. There are 15 residues in the CDR3. The DNA for the CDR3 is TGCAGCGTTGAGGCACCTGACACAATCACCGGGGAGCTGTTTTTT. This encodes CSVEAPDTITGELFF.

This clonotype has just a few counts. A much larger clone differs by one base, so this may be a read error. The rearrangement joins TRBV18 to TRBJ2-1, with TRBD1 as a possible D gene (7 bases). The CDR3 runs 13 residues. V lost 7 bases, J lost 9 bases, and 16 bases lay in between. The V gene's germline CDR1 is KGHSH and CDR2 LQKENI. The CDR3 nucleotides are TGTGCCAGCTACCTCTACCAGGGGGGTGAGCAGTTCTTC. Encoded protein: CASYLYQGGEQFF. Full variable domain (outside the CDR3, taken from reference TRBV18 and TRBJ2-1): NAGVMQNPRHLVRRRGQEARLRCSPMKGHSHVYWYRQLPEEGLKFMVYLQKENIIDESGMPKERFSAEFPKEGPSILRIQQVVRGDSAAYFCASYLYQGGEQFFGPGTRLTVL.

In its sample, this clonotype was seen many times. The chain uses TRBV29-1 and TRBJ2-7; possibly TRBD2 for D (6 bases). The CDR3 runs 14 residues. Germline lookup yields CDR1 SQVTM and CDR2 ANQGSEA. V was pared by 6 bases and J by 4 bases, with 19 bases between. The CDR3 sequence is CSVEGISGGYEQYF. The CDR3 DNA reads as TGCAGCGTCGAGGGGATCTCCGGAGGGTACGAGCAGTACTTC.

This clonotype has a count of ten or more. This chain links TRBV20-1 with TRBJ1-2, with 11 bases aligning to TRBD1. With 5 bases clipped from V and 7 bases from J, the junction kept 6 bases outside the gene matches. This CDR3 has 13 amino acids. Looked up from germline, CDR1 is DFQATT and CDR2 is SNEGSKA (reference sequence). CDR3 in amino acids: CSAPYGTGGGYTF. The CDR3 nucleotides read TGCAGTGCTCCCTACGGGACAGGGGGTGGCTACACCTTC.

This clonotype has a count of ten or more. The V gene is TRBV19, the J gene TRBJ2-3, with 7 nucleotides matching TRBD2. Per the germline V gene, CDR1 is LNHDA and CDR2 is SQIVND (reference sequence). With 3 bases clipped from V and 0 bases from J, the junction kept 3 bases outside the gene matches. CDR3 length: 15 residues. The CDR3 loop reads CASSMRESSTDTQYF. CDR3 bases: TGTGCCAGTAGTATGCGGGAGAGCAGCACAGATACGCAGTATTTT.

This clonotype appeared many times. This chain joins TRBV7-2 and TRBJ1-1; 8 bases map to TRBD1. Unmatched junction bases numbered 5, after V lost 4 bases and J lost 1 base. The CDR3 sequence is 15 residues long. Per germline, CDR1 SGHTA and CDR2 FQGNSA. The CDR3 coding sequence is TGTGCCAGCAGCTCGGACAGGGTGGGGAACACTGAAGCTTTCTTT. As protein: CASSSDRVGNTEAFF. The variable domain in full, with the rest retrieved from reference TRBV7-2 and TRBJ1-1, is GAGVSQSPSNKVTEKGKDVELRCDPISGHTALYWYRQSLGQGLEFLIYFQGNSAPDKSGLPSDRFSAERTGGSVSTLTIQRTQQEDSAVYLCASSSDRVGNTEAFFGQGTRLTVV.

This clonotype was observed at least ten times. The V call is TRBV6-4, the J call TRBJ2-1, with 10 bases aligning to TRBD1. Per germline, CDR1 MRHNA and CDR2 SNTAGT. The CDR3 is 20 amino acids. Germline trimming cut 0 bases from V and 0 bases from J; bases unmatched to any gene: 11. The CDR3 is CASSDSPGQGYRSSYNEQFF. The CDR3 DNA sequence: TGTGCCAGCAGTGACTCCCCGGGACAGGGGTACCGCAGCTCCTACAATGAGCAGTTCTTC.

This clonotype appeared many times. The V gene is TRBV5-1, the J gene TRBJ2-2; unclear D gene. Germline CDR1 is SGHRS and CDR2 is YFSETQ. The CDR3 runs 12 residues. The V gene lost 5 bases and the J gene lost 4 bases, with 6 bases spanning the gap. CDR3 DNA sequence: TGCGCCAGCAGTTCCTCCACCGGGGAGCTGTTTTTT. Translation: CASSSSTGELFF. Using reference TRBV5-1 and TRBJ2-2 for the parts outside the CDR3, the full variable domain is KAGVTQTPRYLIKTRGQQVTLSCSPISGHRSVSWYQQTPGQGLQFLFEYFSETQRNKGNFPGRFSGRQFSNSRSEMNVSTLELGDSALYLCASSSSTGELFFGEGSRLTVL.

This clonotype was found many times. The V and J genes are TRBV9 and TRBJ1-1, with 7 bases fitting TRBD1. CDR3 length equals 15 residues. V shed 3 bases, J shed 5 bases, and the junction held 10 bases outside the gene matches. CDR1 is SGDLS and CDR2 is YYNGEE in the germline V gene. CDR3 nucleotides: TGTGCCAGCAGCGAAACCGGGACAGACCGGACTGAAGCTTTCTTT. It yields the protein CASSETGTDRTEAFF. Using reference TRBV9 and TRBJ1-1 for the parts outside the CDR3, the full variable domain is DSGVTQTPKHLITATGQRVTLRCSPRSGDLSVYWYQQSLDQGLQFLIQYYNGEERAKGNILERFSAQQFPDLHSELNLSSLELGDSALYFCASSETGTDRTEAFFGQGTRLTVV.

Regarding this clonotype: A read error may explain this, as a much larger clone is one base away. The genes are TRBV12-5 and TRBJ1-6, with 9 bases identical to TRBD1. The CDR3 is 14 amino acids. Germline V CDR1 and CDR2: LGHNT, FRNRAP. The CDR3 DNA is TGTGCTAGTGGTGTGGGACAGGGTCCATCACCCCTCAACTTT. Protein sequence: CASGVGQGPSPLNF.

This clonotype was picked up many times. The rearrangement links TRBV5-6 to TRBJ2-7, with 8 nucleotides matching TRBD1. J was trimmed by 3 bases and V by 5 bases; bases with no gene match: 7. The CDR3 extends over 14 amino acids. Germline CDR1 is SGHDT and CDR2 is YYEEEE. The CDR3 loop reads CASRRTGRLYEQYF. CDR3 sequence (DNA): TGTGCCAGCAGGCGGACAGGGAGGCTCTACGAGCAGTACTTC.

The table lists this clonotype with many counts. CDR3 protein: CASSAWDNSGNTIYF. CDR3 bases: TGTGCCAGCAGCGCTTGGGACAACTCTGGAAACACCATATATTTT. The V and J genes are TRBV9 and TRBJ1-3; weak D call: TRBD1 (6 bases). This CDR3 comprises 15 residues. Trimming removed 3 bases at V and 0 bases at J, with 10 bases between. Germline assignment: CDR1 SGDLS and CDR2 YYNGEE.

This clonotype was observed at least ten times. The chain has TRBV5-1 and TRBJ1-3; no clear D gene. Germline CDR1 reads SGHRS; CDR2 reads YFSETQ. This CDR3 has 14 residues. Trimming pared 0 bases from V and 2 bases from J, leaving 6 bases between. CDR3 loop: CASSLDSAGNTIYF. The CDR3 bases are TGCGCCAGCAGCTTGGACAGTGCTGGAAACACCATATATTTT.

The table lists this clonotype with many counts. This chain joins TRBV7-2 and TRBJ2-4, with 7 bases that match TRBD1. V lost 5 bases, J lost 8 bases, and 6 bases stayed unmatched. Germline CDR1 SGHTA, CDR2 FQGNSA. This CDR3 comprises 13 residues. The CDR3 is CASSLGQVDIQYF. The CDR3 coding sequence is TGTGCCAGCAGCCTAGGACAGGTAGACATTCAGTACTTC. Full variable domain (outside the CDR3, taken from reference TRBV7-2 and TRBJ2-4): GAGVSQSPSNKVTEKGKDVELRCDPISGHTALYWYRQSLGQGLEFLIYFQGNSAPDKSGLPSDRFSAERTGGSVSTLTIQRTQQEDSAVYLCASSLGQVDIQYFGAGTRLSVL.

This clonotype was counted at least ten times. The V and J genes are TRBV20-1 and TRBJ2-3; TRBD2 is a possible D gene (5 bases). Trimming shortened V by 3 bases and J by 2 bases, and 12 bases separated the two germline ends. The CDR3 loop spans 14 amino acids. CDR1 and CDR2 (germline): DFQATT, SNEGSKA (reference sequence). In DNA form, the CDR3 reads TGCAGTGCTAGGAGGACTCGCTACACAGATACGCAGTATTTT. Amino acid sequence: CSARRTRYTDTQYF.

Concerning this clonotype: This may be a read error: a much more frequent sequence differs by one nucleotide. The chain links TRBV5-1 to TRBJ2-5, with unresolved D. The CDR3 is 14 residues long. Trimming stripped 5 bases from V and 3 bases from J, with 14 bases between. Looked up from germline, CDR1 is SGHRS and CDR2 is YFSETQ. The CDR3 region has the DNA TGCGCCAGCAGTAGGGTCAGTTGGGAAGAGACCCAGTACTTC. Translated, it gives CASSRVSWEETQYF.